This T cell receptor (beta chain) was recorded in a study of Graves' ophthalmopathy and Graves' hyperthyroidism. Ten or more counts support this clonotype. This CDR3 contains 15 residues. From germline, CDR1 is SGHDT and CDR2 YYEEEE. V lost 4 bases and J lost 2, with 15 bases in between. RNA transcripts were the source from which TCR beta CDR3 regions were amplified. HTBI primers primed a first-round RT-PCR, and a second-round multiplex PCR followed. Via MiXCR, TCRdb re-called the multiplex PCR reads, giving one row per CDR3 protein. The sample has about 550,000 distinct CDR3 sequences; approximately 37% are singletons.

This TCR was recovered from an adult man with Graves' hyperthyroidism. Source material: peripheral blood or thyroid tissue (not recorded which). This chain connects TRBV5-6 to TRBJ2-5; D might be TRBD1 (6 bases). The DNA of the CDR3 is TGTGCCAGCAGCATGGGGGACATCCCTCAAGAGACCCAGTACTTC. Translation: CASSMGDIPQETQYF. Drawing the rest from reference TRBV5-6 and TRBJ2-5, the complete variable domain is DAGVTQSPTHLIKTRGQQVTLRCSPKSGHDTVSWYQQALGQGPQFIFQYYEEEERQRGNFPDRFSGHQFPNYSSELNVNALLLGDSALYLCASSMGDIPQETQYFGPGTRLLVL.